This is a list of T cell receptor beta chains from one sample in a study of Ad26.COV2.S vaccination and SARS-CoV-2 variants. Profiling relied on immunoSEQ multiplex PCR, and the TCRdb table lists in-frame clones only, not all of them. The sample gives fewer than 500,000 clones, about 90% of which show up once; around 4.2% is in the top ten. Sample: peripheral blood, taken in a trial of Ad26.COV2.S vaccine versus placebo. Receptor source: a person between 18 and 59 years old who received the Ad26.COV2.S COVID-19 vaccine or a placebo. Each CDR3 is given with its conserved first and last residue. The D gene is left open where the match is weak. Size is stated for part of the rows, as once, few or many counts, or as a class when the clone is expanded.

J gene: TRBJ2-1; V gene: TRBV10-3; D gene: TRBD2; clone size: -; CDR3 protein: CAISGKTSGKGGEQFF; CDR3 DNA: TGTGCCATCAGTGGTAAGACTAGCGGCAAGGGGGGTGAGCAGTTCTTC
J gene: TRBJ1-5; V gene: TRBV3-1/TRBV3-2; D gene: -; clone size: -; CDR3 protein: CASSQARDQPQHF; CDR3 DNA: TGTGCCAGCAGCCAAGCCAGGGACCAGCCCCAGCATTTT
J gene: TRBJ1-1; V gene: TRBV2; D gene: -; clone size: -; CDR3 protein: CASRARANTEAFF; CDR3 DNA: TGTGCCAGCAGAGCCCGGGCGAACACTGAAGCTTTCTTT
J gene: TRBJ2-7; V gene: TRBV7-6; D gene: -; clone size: once; CDR3 protein: CASREAGHTYEQYF; CDR3 DNA: TGTGCCAGCCGCGAAGCGGGACATACCTACGAGCAGTACTTC
J gene: TRBJ2-1; V gene: TRBV15; D gene: TRBD2; clone size: -; CDR3 protein: CATSKGLAVDNEQFF; CDR3 DNA: TGTGCCACCAGCAAGGGACTAGCGGTTGACAATGAGCAGTTCTTC
J gene: TRBJ1-6; V gene: TRBV27; D gene: -; clone size: -; CDR3 protein: CASSTNNSPLHF; CDR3 DNA: TGTGCCAGCAGTACCAATAATTCACCCCTCCACTTT
J gene: TRBJ2-3; V gene: TRBV7-6; D gene: -; clone size: once; CDR3 protein: CASSLVGGSTDTQYF; CDR3 DNA: TGTGCCAGCAGCTTAGTAGGGGGTAGCACAGATACGCAGTATTTT
J gene: TRBJ1-1; V gene: TRBV19; D gene: TRBD1; clone size: -; CDR3 protein: CASSGDRSYTEAFF; CDR3 DNA: TGTGCCAGTAGTGGGGACAGGAGCTACACTGAAGCTTTCTTT
J gene: TRBJ2-3; V gene: TRBV2; D gene: -; clone size: -; CDR3 protein: CASSEREDTQYF; CDR3 DNA: TGTGCCAGCAGTGAAAGGGAGGATACGCAGTATTTT
J gene: TRBJ2-3; V gene: TRBV9; D gene: TRBD2; clone size: -; CDR3 protein: CASSMRAGVAADTQYF; CDR3 DNA: TGTGCCAGCAGCATGCGAGCGGGAGTCGCCGCAGATACGCAGTATTTT
J gene: TRBJ2-7; V gene: TRBV3-1/TRBV3-2; D gene: TRBD2; clone size: -; CDR3 protein: CASSQVPQRGAYEQYF; CDR3 DNA: TGTGCCAGCAGCCAAGTCCCCCAGCGGGGCGCCTACGAGCAGTACTTC
J gene: TRBJ1-3; V gene: TRBV19; D gene: -; clone size: -; CDR3 protein: CASSTPGLGNTIYF; CDR3 DNA: TGTGCCAGTAGTACACCGGGACTCGGAAACACCATATATTTT
J gene: TRBJ2-3; V gene: TRBV28; D gene: TRBD2; clone size: once; CDR3 protein: CASSLPTGTTTDTQYF; CDR3 DNA: TGTGCCAGCAGTTTGCCAACCGGGACTACCACAGATACGCAGTATTTT
J gene: TRBJ2-7; V gene: TRBV29-1; D gene: -; clone size: -; CDR3 protein: CSSRDGPYEQYF; CDR3 DNA: TGCAGCTCCCGGGACGGACCCTACGAGCAGTACTTC
J gene: TRBJ2-3; V gene: TRBV4-3; D gene: TRBD2; clone size: -; CDR3 protein: CASSRTRLTSDTQYF; CDR3 DNA: TGCGCCAGCAGCCGGACTAGGCTCACATCAGATACGCAGTATTTT
J gene: TRBJ2-1; V gene: TRBV29-1; D gene: TRBD2; clone size: -; CDR3 protein: CSVDSGSYNEQFF; CDR3 DNA: TGCAGCGTTGATAGCGGGAGCTACAATGAGCAGTTCTTC
J gene: TRBJ2-1; V gene: TRBV3-1/TRBV3-2; D gene: -; clone size: -; CDR3 protein: CASSPGGGASHNEQFF; CDR3 DNA: TGTGCCAGCAGCCCCGGGGGTGGGGCCTCCCACAATGAGCAGTTCTTC
J gene: TRBJ1-2; V gene: TRBV18; D gene: -; clone size: -; CDR3 protein: CASSRTQGEGGYTF; CDR3 DNA: TGTGCCAGCTCGCGAACGCAGGGTGAGGGCGGCTACACCTTC
J gene: TRBJ2-5; V gene: TRBV19; D gene: TRBD2; clone size: -; CDR3 protein: CASSRGLVVSQETQYF; CDR3 DNA: TGTGCCAGTAGTAGGGGACTAGTCGTCTCTCAAGAGACCCAGTACTTC
J gene: TRBJ2-2; V gene: TRBV7-9; D gene: -; clone size: -; CDR3 protein: CASSFRGTDTGELFF; CDR3 DNA: TGTGCCAGCAGCTTTCGCGGGACGGACACCGGGGAGCTGTTTTTT
J gene: TRBJ2-3; V gene: TRBV20-1; D gene: -; clone size: -; CDR3 protein: CSASRGGTDTQYF; CDR3 DNA: TGCAGTGCTAGTCGGGGAGGAACAGATACGCAGTATTTT
J gene: TRBJ2-1; V gene: TRBV4-1; D gene: -; clone size: -; CDR3 protein: CASSHQGRSASSSYNEQFF; CDR3 DNA: TGCGCCAGCAGCCATCAGGGACGATCCGCTTCGAGCTCCTACAATGAGCAGTTCTTC
J gene: TRBJ1-2; V gene: TRBV9; D gene: TRBD1; clone size: -; CDR3 protein: CASSAPPGGQVNYGYTF; CDR3 DNA: TGTGCCAGCAGCGCCCCCCCCGGAGGACAGGTTAACTATGGCTACACCTTC
J gene: TRBJ2-5; V gene: TRBV5-6; D gene: -; clone size: -; CDR3 protein: CASSLIASNQETQYF; CDR3 DNA: TGTGCCAGCAGCTTGATAGCCTCGAACCAAGAGACCCAGTACTTC
J gene: TRBJ2-1; V gene: TRBV15; D gene: -; clone size: -; CDR3 protein: CATSRDGATIDEQFF; CDR3 DNA: TGTGCCACCAGCAGAGACGGCGCCACTATCGATGAGCAGTTCTTC
J gene: TRBJ2-7; V gene: TRBV27; D gene: -; clone size: once; CDR3 protein: CASSPGGEGIEQYF; CDR3 DNA: TGTGCCAGCAGCCCTGGGGGAGAGGGGATCGAGCAGTACTTC
J gene: TRBJ2-7; V gene: TRBV5-3; D gene: -; clone size: -; CDR3 protein: CARSLGAGLDEQYF; CDR3 DNA: TGTGCCAGAAGCTTGGGGGCAGGACTGGACGAGCAGTACTTC
J gene: TRBJ2-2; V gene: TRBV10-3; D gene: -; clone size: -; CDR3 protein: CAISAAKNTGELFF; CDR3 DNA: TGTGCCATCAGTGCGGCAAAGAACACCGGGGAGCTGTTTTTT
J gene: TRBJ2-6; V gene: TRBV9; D gene: -; clone size: -; CDR3 protein: CASSANGGPGANVLTF; CDR3 DNA: TGTGCCAGCAGCGCAAACGGGGGTCCTGGGGCCAACGTCCTGACTTTC
J gene: TRBJ2-3; V gene: TRBV28; D gene: -; clone size: once; CDR3 protein: CASTTVDTQYF; CDR3 DNA: TGTGCCAGCACTACCGTAGATACGCAGTATTTT